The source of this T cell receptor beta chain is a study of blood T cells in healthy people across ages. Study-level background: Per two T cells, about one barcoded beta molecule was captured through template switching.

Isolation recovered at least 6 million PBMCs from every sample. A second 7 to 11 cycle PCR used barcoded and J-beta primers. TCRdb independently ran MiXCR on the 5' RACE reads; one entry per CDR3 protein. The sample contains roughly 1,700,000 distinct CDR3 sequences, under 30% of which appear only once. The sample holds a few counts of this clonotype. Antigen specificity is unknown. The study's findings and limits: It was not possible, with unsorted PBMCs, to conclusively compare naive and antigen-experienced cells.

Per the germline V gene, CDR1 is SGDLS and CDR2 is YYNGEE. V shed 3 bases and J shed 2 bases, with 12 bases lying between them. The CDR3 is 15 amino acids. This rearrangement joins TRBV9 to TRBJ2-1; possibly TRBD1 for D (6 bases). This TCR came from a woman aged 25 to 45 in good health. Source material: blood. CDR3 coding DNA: TGTGCCAGCAGCGGGGGGCAGACCCCCTACAATGAGCAGTTCTTC. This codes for CASSGGQTPYNEQFF.